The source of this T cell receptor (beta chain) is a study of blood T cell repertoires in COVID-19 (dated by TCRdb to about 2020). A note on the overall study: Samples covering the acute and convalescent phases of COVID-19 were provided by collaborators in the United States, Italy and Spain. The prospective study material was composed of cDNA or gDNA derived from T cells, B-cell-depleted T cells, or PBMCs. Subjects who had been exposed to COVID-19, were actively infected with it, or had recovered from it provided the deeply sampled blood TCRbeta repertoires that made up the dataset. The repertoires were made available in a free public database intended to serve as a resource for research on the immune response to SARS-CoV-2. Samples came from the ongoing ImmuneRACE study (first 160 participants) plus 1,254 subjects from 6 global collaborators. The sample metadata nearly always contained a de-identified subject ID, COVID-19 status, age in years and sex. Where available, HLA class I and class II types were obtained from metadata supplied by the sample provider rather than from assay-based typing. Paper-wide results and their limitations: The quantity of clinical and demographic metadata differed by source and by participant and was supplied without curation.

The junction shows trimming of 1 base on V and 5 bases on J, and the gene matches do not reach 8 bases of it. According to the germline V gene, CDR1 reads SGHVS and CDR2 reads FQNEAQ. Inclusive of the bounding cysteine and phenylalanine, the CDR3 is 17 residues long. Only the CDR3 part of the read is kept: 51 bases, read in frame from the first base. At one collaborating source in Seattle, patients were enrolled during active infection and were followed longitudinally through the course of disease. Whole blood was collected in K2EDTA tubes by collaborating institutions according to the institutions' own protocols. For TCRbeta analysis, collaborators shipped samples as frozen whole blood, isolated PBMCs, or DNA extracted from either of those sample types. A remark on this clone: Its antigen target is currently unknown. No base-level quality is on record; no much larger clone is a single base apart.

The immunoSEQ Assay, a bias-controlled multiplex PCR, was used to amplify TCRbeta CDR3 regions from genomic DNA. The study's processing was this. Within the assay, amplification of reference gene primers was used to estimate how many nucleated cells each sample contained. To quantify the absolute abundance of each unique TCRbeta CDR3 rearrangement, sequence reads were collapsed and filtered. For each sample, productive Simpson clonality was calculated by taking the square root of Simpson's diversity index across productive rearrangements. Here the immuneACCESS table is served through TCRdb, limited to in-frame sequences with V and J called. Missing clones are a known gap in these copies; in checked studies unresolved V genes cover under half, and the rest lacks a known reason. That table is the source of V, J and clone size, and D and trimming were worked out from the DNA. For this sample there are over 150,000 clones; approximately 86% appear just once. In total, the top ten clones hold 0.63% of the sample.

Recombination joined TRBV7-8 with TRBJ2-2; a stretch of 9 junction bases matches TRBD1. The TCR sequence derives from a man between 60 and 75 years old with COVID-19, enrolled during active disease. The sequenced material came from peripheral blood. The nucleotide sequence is TGTGCCAGCAGCTTAGTTACAGGGGGCGGTCAGACCGGGGAGCTGTTTTTT. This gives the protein CASSLVTGGGQTGELFF.